These 22 T cell receptor beta chains were all obtained from the same sample, sequenced in a study of CD8+CD57+ T cells in acquired aplastic anemia (dated by TCRdb to about 2018). TCRdb shows the sequencer as Illumina HiSeq 2000. Profiling of TCR beta VDJ combinations and CDR3 sequences used genomic DNA as the template. The public reads were quality trimmed at Q25 with fastp and then assembled into clones with MiXCR by TCRdb, keeping productive beta chains. Rows merge per CDR3 protein into single entries with the most common DNA and genes. The sample table shows 150,000 to 200,000 distinct CDR3 sequences, and 64% are seen once. The ten largest clonotypes hold 35% to 55% of the sample. The sequenced material came from sorted CD4+, CD8+, or CD8+CD57+ T cells (not recorded which) from PBMCs. The receptors were gathered from a human donor with severe aplastic anemia or a healthy control (not recorded which).

This clonotype was seen just once. This sequence joins TRBV7-6 and TRBJ2-1, with 16 bases fitting TRBD2. The CDR3 spans 17 residues. Trimming removed 5 bases from V and 5 bases from J; junction bases left unmatched: 6. Per germline, CDR1 SGHVS and CDR2 FNYEAQ. The CDR3 reads CASSRGLAGGPNNEQFF. The CDR3 DNA reads as TGTGCCAGCAGCCGGGGACTAGCGGGGGGGCCTAACAATGAGCAGTTCTTC. The variable domain in full, with the rest retrieved from reference TRBV7-6 and TRBJ2-1, is GAGVSQSPRYKVTKRGQDVALRCDPISGHVSLYWYRQALGQGPEFLTYFNYEAQQDKSGLPNDRFSAERPEGSISTLTIQRTEQRDSAMYRCASSRGLAGGPNNEQFFGPGTRLTVL.

This clonotype was observed a handful of times. The genes are TRBV15 and TRBJ2-7; 12 nucleotides agree with TRBD1. CDR3 length: 16 residues. CDR1 is LNHNV and CDR2 is YYDKDF in the germline V gene (reference sequence). The ends lost 6 bases at V and 2 bases at J; junction bases unmatched: 8. The DNA for the CDR3 is TGTGCCACCAGTCCCGGGACAGGGGGCCTCCCCTACGAGCAGTACTTC. It encodes CATSPGTGGLPYEQYF.

The chain has TRBV28 and TRBJ1-1; D ambiguous. The V end was cut by 6 bases, the J end by 0 bases, with 11 bases between. Germline CDR1 reads MDHEN; CDR2 reads SYDVKM. The CDR3 loop spans 14 amino acids. The CDR3 nucleotides are TGTGCCAGCAGCTCGGGCGTAATGAACACTGAAGCTTTCTTT. The encoded protein is CASSSGVMNTEAFF.

This clonotype has a handful of counts. The chain joins TRBV20-1 to TRBJ2-7; 10 nucleotides agree with TRBD2. The CDR3 length is 15 residues. Trimming took 1 base from V and 6 from J; bases not matched to a gene: 9. Per germline, CDR1 DFQATT and CDR2 SNEGSKA (reference sequence). The CDR3 bases are TGCAGTGCTAGAGGAAAACCGGGACTAGCGACCGAGCAGTACTTC. It translates to CSARGKPGLATEQYF.

This clonotype was picked up many times. The chain uses TRBV2 and TRBJ2-7, with 9 nucleotides matching TRBD2. The trim removed 9 bases at V and 2 bases at J, leaving 14 bases unmatched. Per the germline V gene, CDR1 is SNHLY and CDR2 is FYNNEI. The CDR3 length is 16 residues. Written as DNA, the CDR3 is TGTGCCAGTGAGCCCCTCGAGGCTAGCGGGGCCTACGAGCAGTACTTC. Residues: CASEPLEASGAYEQYF.

This clonotype was found many times. Being one base from a much bigger clone, this may be a read error. This chain links TRBV9 with TRBJ1-5; D is unresolved. CDR3 length: 13 amino acids. The germline V gene has CDR1 SGDLS and CDR2 YYNGEE. The CDR3 here is CASSVHGNQLQHF. The CDR3, as DNA: TGTGCCAGCAGCGTTCACGGTAATCAGCTCCAGCATTTT.

This clonotype was seen just once. The chain recombines TRBV2 with TRBJ1-3; D is perhaps TRBD1 (5 bases). The V and J ends lost 1 base and 0 bases respectively, with 10 bases between them. Germline V gene data show CDR1 as SNHLY and CDR2 as FYNNEI. The CDR3 loop spans 16 amino acids. The CDR3 DNA follows: TGTGCCAGCAGTGAAGGGACATTGGGCTCTGGAAACACCATATATTTT. This encodes CASSEGTLGSGNTIYF.

This clonotype was recorded many times. The chain uses TRBV19 and TRBJ1-2; 7 bases map to TRBD1. CDR1 and CDR2 (germline): LNHDA, SQIVND (reference sequence). This CDR3 region has 15 residues. The trim removed 5 bases at V and 4 bases at J, leaving 10 bases unmatched. CDR3 sequence: CASSSIGGVGYGYTF. The CDR3 region has the DNA TGTGCCAGTAGTTCGATAGGGGGCGTCGGCTATGGCTACACCTTC.

The V call is TRBV7-3, the J call TRBJ2-2; D may be TRBD2 (6 bases). Germline V gene data show CDR1 as SGHTA and CDR2 as FQGTGA. The CDR3 consists of 14 residues. The V end lost 8 bases, the J end lost 0 bases, and 10 bases lay between the germline ends. The CDR3 here is CASCSGPNTGELFF. In nucleotides, the CDR3 is TGTGCCAGCTGCAGCGGGCCGAACACCGGGGAGCTGTTTTTT. Complete variable domain (other parts from reference TRBV7-3 and TRBJ2-2): GAGVSQTPSNKVTEKGKYVELRCDPISGHTALYWYRQSLGQGPEFLIYFQGTGAADDSGLPNDRFFAVRPEGSVSTLKIQRTERGDSAVYLCASCSGPNTGELFFGEGSRLTVL.

In this sample, this clonotype turned up once. The V call is TRBV7-9, the J call TRBJ1-1; D not certain. Per germline, CDR1 SEHNR and CDR2 FQNEAQ (reference sequence). The CDR3 runs 13 residues. Between the trimmed V and J ends, which lost 3 bases and 1 base, there was a span of 6 bases. For the CDR3, the DNA is TGTGCCAGCAGCTTCTTCCAGAACACTGAAGCTTTCTTT. Protein product: CASSFFQNTEAFF.

The CDR3 spells CASSLGPRLAEYKARNTIYF. The CDR3 nucleotides read TGTGCCAGCAGCTTAGGACCCCGGCTAGCGGAGTATAAGGCCCGAAACACCATATATTTT. This rearrangement joins TRBV7-3 to TRBJ1-3; D gene unclear. This CDR3 has 20 amino acids. V lost 2 bases and J 5 bases, leaving 28 bases between the germline ends. The germline gives CDR1 SGHTA, CDR2 FQGTGA.

V is TRBV6-1 and J is TRBJ1-1; 9 positions match TRBD1. J gave up 7 bases and V 7 bases, and 7 bases lay outside the gene matches. CDR3 length: 13 residues. Germline V CDR1 and CDR2: MNHNS, SASEGT. The DNA of the CDR3 is TGTGCCAGCATGCAGACAGGGGGAAGTGAAGCTTTCTTT. It yields the protein CASMQTGGSEAFF.

This clonotype was detected ten times or more. The chain is built from TRBV28 and TRBJ2-7; D ambiguous. The germline gives CDR1 MDHEN, CDR2 SYDVKM. Trimming cost V 4 bases and J 0 bases, with 16 bases left between them. CDR3 size: 16 residues. The CDR3 sequence is CASSSLLQLHSYEQYF. In DNA, the CDR3 is TGTGCCAGCAGTTCCCTACTGCAGTTACACTCCTACGAGCAGTACTTC.

This rearrangement joins TRBV6-5 to TRBJ2-7; no clear D. V lost 0 bases, J lost 6 bases, and 15 bases lay in between. This CDR3 is built from 15 residues. Per germline, CDR1 MNHEY and CDR2 SVGAGI. In nucleotides, the CDR3 is TGTGCCAGCAGTTACTCCGGGCCCCGTATGGTCGAGCAGTACTTC. It is translated as CASSYSGPRMVEQYF.

As DNA, the CDR3 is TGTGCCAGCAGCTCCCTGCTCGGTTCCTACAATGAGCAGTTCTTC. Translating it yields CASSSLLGSYNEQFF. The chain uses TRBV7-8 and TRBJ2-1; D unclear. This CDR3 region has 15 residues. The germline V gene encodes CDR1 SGHVS and CDR2 FQNEAQ. V lost 4 bases and J 1 base, leaving 11 bases between the germline ends.

V gene TRBV12-3 or TRBV12-4 combines with J gene TRBJ2-5, with TRBD1 matching over 8 bases. The length of the CDR3 is 14 residues. J was trimmed by 9 bases and V by 6 bases; bases with no gene match: 12. The chain's CDR3 is CASSWTGSHQPQYF. For the CDR3, the DNA is TGTGCCAGCAGCTGGACAGGGTCCCATCAGCCCCAGTACTTC.

In nucleotides, the CDR3 is TGTGCCAGCAGCTGGACGGGGGGATCTTTAAACACCGGGGAGCTGTTTTTT. Its protein product is CASSWTGGSLNTGELFF. The chain employs TRBV7-3 and TRBJ2-2, with 7 bases identical to TRBD2. Germline values: CDR1 SGHTA, CDR2 FQGTGA. The CDR3 has 17 residues. After removal of 4 bases from V and 2 bases from J, the junction contained 10 bases not matched to a gene.

The rearrangement joins TRBV5-4 to TRBJ2-7; maybe TRBD1 (6 bases). V lost 4 bases to trimming and J lost 2 bases, with 10 bases between them. Germline CDR1 and CDR2: SGHNT and YYREEE (reference sequence). This CDR3 has 13 amino acids. The DNA for the CDR3 is TGTGCCAGCAGCAAGACAGGCACCTACGAGCAGTACTTC. It translates to CASSKTGTYEQYF. Drawing the rest from reference TRBV5-4 and TRBJ2-7, the complete variable domain is ETGVTQSPTHLIKTRGQQVTLRCSSQSGHNTVSWYQQALGQGPQFIFQYYREEENGRGNFPPRFSGLQFPNYSSELNVNALELDDSALYLCASSKTGTYEQYFGPGTRLTVT.

The chain carries TRBV2 and TRBJ1-1; D remains ambiguous. Trimming left V 4 bases short and J 0 bases short, with 9 bases between. CDR1 is SNHLY and CDR2 is FYNNEI in the germline V gene. This CDR3 has 14 residues. CDR3 DNA: TGTGCCAGCAGTGCATACGGGATGAACACTGAAGCTTTCTTT. This codes for CASSAYGMNTEAFF.

The chain joins TRBV5-1 to TRBJ2-7, with TRBD1 matching 11 bases. V lost 6 bases, J lost 7 bases, and 9 bases stayed unmatched. Germline V lookup: CDR1 SGHRS, CDR2 YFSETQ. This CDR3 region has 14 residues. The DNA of the CDR3 is TGCGCCAGCACCTCGGGACAGGGGGTGTTAGAGCAGTACTTC. The encoded protein is CASTSGQGVLEQYF.

Ten or more counts support this clonotype. The chain employs TRBV5-8 and TRBJ2-5, with D possibly being TRBD1 (5 bases). The length of the CDR3 is 14 residues. Germline loops: CDR1 SGHTS, CDR2 YDEGEE. V lost 0 bases, J lost 3 bases, and 9 bases lay in between. The CDR3: CASSLGREEETQYF. The CDR3 bases are TGTGCCAGCAGCTTGGGCAGGGAAGAAGAGACCCAGTACTTC.

A few counts support this clonotype. The V and J genes are TRBV2 and TRBJ1-1; perhaps TRBD1 as D (5 bases). The V gene's germline CDR1 is SNHLY and CDR2 FYNNEI. Trimming removed 6 bases from V and 4 bases from J, with 9 bases in between. CDR3 size: 12 residues. CDR3 residues: CASSAGFTEAFF. The DNA for the CDR3 is TGTGCCAGCAGCGCAGGGTTCACTGAAGCTTTCTTT.